In its sample, the clone carrying this T cell receptor beta chain was seen a few times. Using RNA transcripts as the source, TCR beta CDR3 regions were amplified. The TCR CDR3 first-round RT-PCR relied on the HTBI primer set. TCRdb re-derived calls from the multiplex PCR reads in MiXCR, one entry per CDR3 protein. The profile shows hundreds of thousands of distinct CDR3 sequences, 14% of them singletons. An absence of ophthalmopathy progression within 18 months meant stable Graves' hyperthyroidism. The data belong to a study of T cells in Graves' hyperthyroidism and ophthalmopathy. The CDR3 has 15 residues. Germline V gene lookup returns CDR1 LGHNA and CDR2 YSLEER. Losses at the gene ends were 4 bases for V and 6 bases for J; bases not matched to a gene: 9.

The J gene is TRBJ1-1, the V gene TRBV4-3; 9 bases line up with TRBD1. This receptor was taken from a woman aged 18-30 years with Graves' hyperthyroidism. The source material was blood. CDR3 sequence: CASSRTGTGYAEAFF. CDR3 in DNA: TGCGCCAGCAGCCGAACCGGGACAGGGTACGCTGAAGCTTTCTTT.